Detailed here is one T cell receptor (beta chain). This specimen belongs to a study of blood T cell repertoires in COVID-19. Turning to the study itself: Samples came from the United States, Italy and Spain, spanning acute and convalescent COVID-19. In each case, the material was cDNA or gDNA derived from T cells, B-cell-depleted T cells, or PBMCs.

V shed 2 bases and J shed 4 bases, with 14 bases lying between them. This CDR3 is built from 15 residues. Germline V CDR1 and CDR2: KGHSH, LQKENI. Per the original methods: The authors estimated nucleated cell counts from reference gene primer amplification. Here immunoSEQ multiplex PCR was the method, and the copy in TCRdb shows in-frame clones only, minus some. V and J calls and clone size come straight from that table; D and trimming were deduced from the DNA. Of fewer than 250,000 clones listed, about 88% are singletons. The rearrangement joins TRBV18 to TRBJ1-1; D unclear. This receptor was obtained from a man in his forties or fifties with acute or convalescent COVID-19. Sequenced sample: peripheral blood. The CDR3 here is CASSPILGRGTEAFF. CDR3 DNA sequence: TGTGCCAGCTCACCAATATTGGGTAGAGGCACTGAAGCTTTCTTT.